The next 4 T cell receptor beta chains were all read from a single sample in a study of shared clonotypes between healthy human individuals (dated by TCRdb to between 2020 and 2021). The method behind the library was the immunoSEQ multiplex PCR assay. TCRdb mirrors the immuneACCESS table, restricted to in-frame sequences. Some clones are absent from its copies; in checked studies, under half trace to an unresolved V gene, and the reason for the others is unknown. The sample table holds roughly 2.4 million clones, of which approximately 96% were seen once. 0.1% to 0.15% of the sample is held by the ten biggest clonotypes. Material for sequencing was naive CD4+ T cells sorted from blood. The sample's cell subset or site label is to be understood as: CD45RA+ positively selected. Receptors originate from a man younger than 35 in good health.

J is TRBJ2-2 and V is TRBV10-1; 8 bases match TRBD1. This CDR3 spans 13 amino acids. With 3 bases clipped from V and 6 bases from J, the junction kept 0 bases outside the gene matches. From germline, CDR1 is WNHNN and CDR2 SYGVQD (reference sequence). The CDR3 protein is CASSDRGPGELFF. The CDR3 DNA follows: TGCGCCAGCAGTGACAGGGGGCCCGGGGAGCTGTTTTTT.

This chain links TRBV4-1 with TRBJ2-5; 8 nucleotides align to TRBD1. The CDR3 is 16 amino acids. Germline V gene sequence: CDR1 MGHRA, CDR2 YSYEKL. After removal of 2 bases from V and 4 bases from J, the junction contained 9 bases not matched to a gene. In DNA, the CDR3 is TGCGCCAGCAGCCAAAATGGACAGGGTAGGGGAGAGACCCAGTACTTC. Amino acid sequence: CASSQNGQGRGETQYF.

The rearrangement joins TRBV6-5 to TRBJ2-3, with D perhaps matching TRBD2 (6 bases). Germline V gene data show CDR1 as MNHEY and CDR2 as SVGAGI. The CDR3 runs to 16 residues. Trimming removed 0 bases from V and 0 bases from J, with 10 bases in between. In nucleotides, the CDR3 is TGTGCCAGCAGTTACTCGACGGCGGGGAGCACAGATACGCAGTATTTT. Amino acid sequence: CASSYSTAGSTDTQYF.

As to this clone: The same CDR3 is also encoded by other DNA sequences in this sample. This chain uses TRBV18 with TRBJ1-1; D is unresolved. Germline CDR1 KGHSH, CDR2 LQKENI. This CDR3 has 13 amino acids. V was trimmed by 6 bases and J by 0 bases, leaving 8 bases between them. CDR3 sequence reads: CASSGQVNTEAFF. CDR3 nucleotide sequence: TGTGCCAGCTCGGGCCAGGTGAACACTGAAGCTTTCTTT.